This entry lists 10 T cell receptor beta chains sequenced from one sample in a study of CD8 T cells in ankylosing spondylitis. MiXCR, applied by TCRdb to the 5' RACE reads, yields one record per CDR3 protein. The table lists hundreds of thousands of distinct CDR3 sequences, around 20% of them singletons. Sequencing was done on a sample of blood, either unsorted or a sorted T cell fraction (not recorded which). The source is a male donor with ankylosing spondylitis or in good health (not recorded which).

The rearrangement links TRBV11-2 to TRBJ1-5; D uncertain. Germline-derived CDR1 and CDR2 are SGHAT and FQNNGV. Trimming cost V 0 bases and J 5 bases, with 5 bases left between them. CDR3 size: 13 residues. The CDR3 coding sequence is TGTGCCAGCAGCTTAGATGGCGATCAGCCCCAGCATTTT. The encoded protein is CASSLDGDQPQHF.

This clonotype was detected many times. The chain is built from TRBV9 and TRBJ2-7; 7 bases align to TRBD1. Germline-derived CDR1 and CDR2 are SGDLS and YYNGEE. Trimming took 7 bases from V and 1 from J; bases not matched to a gene: 8. This CDR3 comprises 14 residues. CDR3 coding DNA: TGTGCCAGCTCCAGGGGGTTACTATCCTACGAGCAGTACGTC. Translated: CASSRGLLSYEQYV.

The chain's CDR3 is CASSPRREQFF. For the CDR3, the DNA is TGTGCCAGCAGTCCCCGAAGGGAGCAGTTCTTC. The rearrangement uses TRBV12-3 or TRBV12-4 and TRBJ2-1; D gene ambiguous. V was clipped by 5 bases and J by 10 bases, with 9 bases between them. This CDR3 region has 11 residues.

This clonotype has only a few counts. The chain combines TRBV12-3 or TRBV12-4 with TRBJ2-3, with 13 nucleotides matching TRBD2. V trimming: 2 bases; J trimming: 6 bases; junction bases outside the gene matches: 2. The CDR3 sequence is 15 residues long. The CDR3 spells CASSLTSGRADTQYF. Written as DNA, the CDR3 is TGTGCCAGCAGTTTAACTAGCGGGAGGGCGGATACGCAGTATTTT.

J is TRBJ2-1 and V is TRBV6-1; TRBD1 might be the D (5 bases). Trimming took 5 bases from V and 8 from J, leaving 22 bases between them. This CDR3 region has 16 residues. Germline lookup yields CDR1 MNHNS and CDR2 SASEGT. Written as DNA, the CDR3 is TGTGCCAGCAGTCCCCGAAGGCAGGGTGGTTTGGATGAGCAGTTCTTC. This translates into CASSPRRQGGLDEQFF.

V is TRBV19 and J is TRBJ2-2; D gene unclear. Germline loops: CDR1 LNHDA, CDR2 SQIVND (reference sequence). The CDR3 has 15 amino acids. V was trimmed by 1 base and J by 6 bases, leaving 12 bases between them. CDR3 loop: CASSIVASLSGELFF. In nucleotides, the CDR3 is TGTGCCAGTAGTATAGTTGCCAGCCTCTCCGGGGAGCTGTTTTTT.

The CDR3 DNA reads as TGCGCCAGCAGCCAAGAAACAGGGTCTAGCGGGCAACACTACGAGCAGTACGTC. Translating it yields CASSQETGSSGQHYEQYV. The V and J genes are TRBV4-1 and TRBJ2-7; 8 positions match TRBD2. V was clipped by 0 bases and J by 3 bases; unmatched bases: 13. Germline values: CDR1 MGHRA, CDR2 YSYEKL. This CDR3 has 18 residues.

This clonotype was detected a few times. V gene TRBV10-3 combines with J gene TRBJ2-1; D is unresolved. V was shortened by 0 bases and J by 2 bases, with 8 bases between the two germline ends. The germline gives CDR1 ENHRY, CDR2 SYGVKD. The CDR3 has 15 residues. In nucleotides, the CDR3 is TGTGCCATCAGTGAGTCGCGGCGCACCTACAATGAGCAGTTCTTC. Amino acids: CAISESRRTYNEQFF.

Many counts were recorded for this clonotype. The CDR3 DNA is TGTGCCAGCAGTTACTCCCCCCTTAGCGGGGGGGCTGAGACCCAGTACTTC. It is translated as CASSYSPLSGGAETQYF. V usage is TRBV6-5 and J usage is TRBJ2-5; 11 bases are shared with TRBD2. In germline, CDR1 is MNHEY, CDR2 SVGAGI. This CDR3 has 17 amino acids. V lost 0 bases and J lost 5; bases outside the gene matches: 8.

This clonotype was picked up many times. The CDR3 protein is CASSQSGRAVEDTQYF. The DNA of the CDR3 is TGTGCCAGCAGCCAATCGGGCAGGGCTGTGGAAGATACGCAGTATTTT. This chain connects TRBV7-9 to TRBJ2-3; tentative D call: TRBD1 (5 bases). Trimming took off 5 bases at V and 5 bases at J, with 20 bases between the two ends. Germline V gene lookup returns CDR1 SEHNR and CDR2 FQNEAQ (reference sequence). The length of the CDR3 is 16 residues.